These 8 T cell receptor beta chains were sequenced from one sample in a study of cytomegalovirus exposure and HLA in healthy donors. Generated by immunoSEQ multiplex PCR, the TCRdb table keeps only in-frame clones and is missing some. The top ten hold around 15% of the sample, which has a few hundred thousand clones, 75% to 90% seen once. Sequences were obtained from PBMCs. All receptors derive from a woman in her thirties in good health and CMV-seropositive.

This clone showed up just once. The chain recombines TRBV5-6 with TRBJ2-4; unclear D gene. Germline V gene lookup returns CDR1 SGHDT and CDR2 YYEEEE. V lost 0 bases and J 5 bases, leaving 18 bases between the germline ends. The CDR3 totals 17 residues. The CDR3 reads CASSLVVSSDGQNIQYF. The CDR3 nucleotides read TGTGCCAGCAGCTTGGTGGTGAGCTCTGATGGCCAAAACATTCAGTACTTC. The full variable domain, with the rest looked up from reference TRBV5-6 and TRBJ2-4, is DAGVTQSPTHLIKTRGQQVTLRCSPKSGHDTVSWYQQALGQGPQFIFQYYEEEERQRGNFPDRFSGHQFPNYSSELNVNALLLGDSALYLCASSLVVSSDGQNIQYFGAGTRLSVL.

The chain combines TRBV4-1 with TRBJ2-7, with a weak D call TRBD2 (5 bases). V lost 5 bases and J 7 bases, leaving 18 bases between the germline ends. The CDR3 runs 14 residues. Germline values: CDR1 MGHRA, CDR2 YSYEKL. The CDR3 reads CASSEGGAPLEQYF. Here the CDR3 DNA reads TGCGCCAGCAGCGAGGGCGGTGCCCCCCTGGAGCAGTACTTC.

The chain links TRBV30 to TRBJ1-2; D unclear. The CDR3 runs 12 residues. Trimming stripped 3 bases from V and 7 bases from J, with 12 bases between. Germline CDR1 GTSNPN, CDR2 SVGIG (reference sequence). The CDR3 protein is CAWRSEVRGYTF. For the CDR3, the DNA is TGTGCCTGGAGAAGCGAGGTTCGTGGCTACACCTTC.

The chain combines TRBV7-9 with TRBJ1-2; D gene unclear. V lost 3 bases and J lost 3, with 14 bases in between. Germline V gene sequence: CDR1 SEHNR, CDR2 FQNEAQ (reference sequence). The CDR3 has 15 residues. CDR3 nucleotides: TGTGCCAGCAGCTTTGGGGAGGTCCTCTACTATGGCTACACCTTC. It translates to CASSFGEVLYYGYTF.

V gene TRBV5-1 combines with J gene TRBJ2-1; 14 nucleotides agree with TRBD2. There are 15 residues in the CDR3. Germline values: CDR1 SGHRS, CDR2 YFSETQ. V lost 4 bases, J lost 8 bases, and 5 bases stayed unmatched. In DNA, the CDR3 is TGCGCCAGCAGCCCTGGACTAGCGGGAGGCGATGAGCAGTTCTTC. The encoded protein is CASSPGLAGGDEQFF.

The V and J genes are TRBV20-1 and TRBJ2-5, with unresolved D. CDR1 is DFQATT and CDR2 is SNEGSKA in the germline V gene (reference sequence). The CDR3 runs 11 residues. V was trimmed by 3 bases and J by 5 bases, leaving 7 bases between them. The CDR3 is CSARVGETQYF. The CDR3 DNA reads TGCAGTGCTAGGGTGGGGGAGACCCAGTACTTC.

V is TRBV5-6 and J is TRBJ1-2; D gene ambiguous. This CDR3 has 13 residues. The V gene lost 2 bases and the J gene lost 8 bases, with 13 bases spanning the gap. Germline V gene data show CDR1 as SGHDT and CDR2 as YYEEEE. In nucleotides, the CDR3 is TGTGCCAGCAGCTTTCGGACCCGCCACGGCTACACCTTC. This sequence encodes CASSFRTRHGYTF.

The rearrangement links TRBV30 to TRBJ1-4; no definite D call. This CDR3 has 10 residues. Germline V gives CDR1 GTSNPN, CDR2 SVGIG (reference sequence). Trimming cost V 1 base and J 8 bases, with 2 bases left between them. The CDR3 coding sequence is TGTGCCTGGAGTGGGGAAAAACTGTTTTTT. This codes for CAWSGEKLFF.